This T cell receptor (beta chain) was recovered during a study of shared clonotypes between healthy human individuals. A deep-level run was used for the assay. Unsorted PBMC samples were amplified in replicate PCRs containing 300 ng DNA, 30,000 to 35,000 T cell genomes. TCRdb's table, derived via immunoSEQ multiplex PCR, lists solely in-frame clones and lacks some. The sample consists of 450,000 to 500,000 clones, about 85% of them appearing once. Germline V gene data show CDR1 as SGHRS and CDR2 as YFSETQ. Trimming took 3 bases from V and 0 from J, leaving 16 bases between them. The CDR3 extends over 18 amino acids.

The chain uses TRBV5-1 and TRBJ2-6; D is possibly TRBD1 (6 bases). Sequenced sample: PBMCs. The source is a woman aged 40 to 55 in good health. Some clones in this sample may be carry-over from other donors' samples. The CDR3 DNA is TGCGCCAGCAGCTCCTCGGGACAAATTTTCTCTGGGGCCAACGTCCTGACTTTC. Encoded protein: CASSSSGQIFSGANVLTF.